The 14 T cell receptor beta chains below come from one sample, sequenced in a study of vaccination effects on CD4 cells after COVID-19. Before any sequencing was done, the ViraFEST assay used viral peptide pools to expand antigen-specific CD4+ T cells. Following 10 days of culture, CD4+ T cells were isolated. Vaccine recipients lacked prior SARS-CoV-2 infection and had negative nucleocapsid antibodies. TCRdb keeps only in-frame clones here, not all; method: immunoSEQ multiplex PCR. Of tens of thousands of clones in the sample, under 80% were seen once. For these receptors, no antigen is known. The source material was CD4+ T cells from PBMCs cultured with SARS-CoV-2 spike peptides, sampled before COVID-19 vaccination. These receptors all stem from a human donor who received a COVID-19 vaccine.

The chain links TRBV29-1 to TRBJ1-4; D might be TRBD1 (6 bases). There are 13 residues in the CDR3. Germline CDR1 is SQVTM and CDR2 is ANQGSEA. The V gene lost 6 bases and the J gene lost 4 bases, with 12 bases spanning the gap. CDR3 sequence: CSVLGADNEKLFF. The CDR3 DNA reads TGCAGCGTCCTGGGGGCCGATAATGAAAAACTGTTTTTT.

The chain employs TRBV5-1 and TRBJ1-1; 7 nucleotides align to TRBD1. Germline CDR1 is SGHRS and CDR2 is YFSETQ. There are 14 residues in the CDR3. The V gene end was trimmed by 6 bases and the J gene end by 3 bases; junction bases not matched to a gene: 8. CDR3 in amino acids: CASTPGQTYTEAFF. The CDR3 DNA is TGCGCCAGCACTCCGGGACAGACCTACACTGAAGCTTTCTTT.

The rearrangement uses TRBV7-2 and TRBJ1-4; D is ambiguous. V lost 0 bases and J 4 bases, leaving 6 bases between the germline ends. The CDR3 has 14 amino acids. The germline gives CDR1 SGHTA, CDR2 FQGNSA. The CDR3 DNA reads as TGTGCCAGCAGCTTAGCAGGGTTTAATGAAAAACTGTTTTTT. Its translation: CASSLAGFNEKLFF.

Of note for this clone: The same CDR3 arises from other DNA sequences in this sample as well. The rearrangement links TRBV5-1 to TRBJ2-3; weak D call: TRBD1 (6 bases). The CDR3 covers 15 residues. The V and J ends lost 0 bases and 1 base respectively, with 9 bases between them. The germline gives CDR1 SGHRS, CDR2 YFSETQ. The CDR3 sequence is CASSLVAGGTDTQYF. The CDR3 DNA sequence: TGCGCCAGCAGCTTGGTGGCAGGGGGCACAGATACGCAGTATTTT.

V gene TRBV28 combines with J gene TRBJ2-7, with TRBD1 matching 8 bases. J lost 12 bases, V lost 6 bases, and 10 bases had no gene match. This CDR3 is 12 amino acids long. Germline V gives CDR1 MDHEN, CDR2 SYDVKM. The CDR3 coding sequence is TGTGCCAGCAGGTCCCCGGGACAGGCATTGTACGTC. Translation: CASRSPGQALYV.

The chain recombines TRBV6-5 with TRBJ1-5; D not resolved. Germline CDR1 is MNHEY and CDR2 is SVGAGI. The CDR3 runs 15 residues. V lost 7 bases to trimming and J lost 1 base, with 14 bases between them. The CDR3 region is CASTQVSMSNQPQHF. In nucleotides, the CDR3 is TGTGCCAGCACCCAAGTGTCCATGAGCAATCAGCCCCAGCATTTT.

This clone has just a few counts. V usage is TRBV30 and J usage is TRBJ1-5; no reliable D call. Per germline, CDR1 GTSNPN and CDR2 SVGIG (reference sequence). V lost 1 base and J lost 1, with 14 bases in between. The CDR3 has 16 amino acids. The CDR3, as DNA: TGTGCCTGGAGTGCCCGACATAGGATAAGCAATCAGCCCCAGCATTTT. It encodes CAWSARHRISNQPQHF.

V usage is TRBV27 and J usage is TRBJ2-5; 7 nucleotides match TRBD1. The CDR3 runs 14 residues. Germline V gene sequence: CDR1 MNHEY, CDR2 SMNVEV (reference sequence). V lost 10 bases and J lost 5; bases outside the gene matches: 13. The CDR3 loop is CATALEGARETQYF. CDR3 DNA sequence: TGTGCCACCGCTCTTGAGGGGGCCAGGGAGACCCAGTACTTC.

The gene calls are TRBV30 and TRBJ1-1; no clear D gene. The CDR3 consists of 12 residues. Germline lookup yields CDR1 GTSNPN and CDR2 SVGIG (reference sequence). With 5 bases removed from V and 1 base from J, the gap between germline ends came to 8 bases. CDR3 protein: CAWLRGNTEAFF. CDR3 sequence (DNA): TGTGCCTGGTTGCGGGGGAACACTGAAGCTTTCTTT.

This rearrangement joins TRBV3-1 (or the pseudogene TRBV3-2) to TRBJ2-5, with TRBD2 matching over 11 bases. The CDR3 contains 16 residues. The V gene's germline CDR1 is LGHDT and CDR2 YNNKEL (reference sequence). Trimming removed 8 bases from V and 3 bases from J; junction bases left unmatched: 11. CDR3 DNA: TGTGCCAGCTACTCGTCGGCTAGCGGGGGGAAAGAGACCCAGTACTTC. As protein: CASYSSASGGKETQYF.

V is TRBV30 and J is TRBJ2-1, with 11 bases identical to TRBD1. CDR1 is GTSNPN, CDR2 SVGIG, per germline (reference sequence). This CDR3 has 15 amino acids. Trimming took 4 bases from V and 6 from J; bases not matched to a gene: 8. CDR3 loop: CAWTKKGTGGNEQFF. The CDR3 nucleotides are TGTGCCTGGACTAAGAAAGGGACAGGGGGCAATGAGCAGTTCTTC. Full variable domain (rest looked up from reference TRBV30 and TRBJ2-1): SQTIHQWPATLVQPVGSPLSLECTVEGTSNPNLYWYRQAAGRGLQLLFYSVGIGQISSEVPQNLSASRPQDRQFILSSKKLLLSDSGFYLCAWTKKGTGGNEQFFGPGTRLTVL.

This chain uses TRBV5-1 with TRBJ1-3; tentative D call: TRBD1 (6 bases). The CDR3 covers 18 residues. Trimming pared 4 bases from V and 4 bases from J, leaving 24 bases between. Germline V gene sequence: CDR1 SGHRS, CDR2 YFSETQ. As DNA, the CDR3 is TGCGCCAGCAGCGTCTTGGGACCCTCGGGGGGCTCAGGAAACACCATATATTTT. Amino acids: CASSVLGPSGGSGNTIYF.

V and J are TRBV11-2 and TRBJ2-5; no definite D call. The length of the CDR3 is 13 residues. Trimming took 3 bases from V and 2 from J, leaving 7 bases between them. Germline lookup yields CDR1 SGHAT and CDR2 FQNNGV. This CDR3 reads CASSFGRQETQYF. The CDR3 DNA reads TGTGCCAGCAGCTTTGGCAGGCAAGAGACCCAGTACTTC. Complete variable domain (other parts from reference TRBV11-2 and TRBJ2-5): EAGVAQSPRYKIIEKRQSVAFWCNPISGHATLYWYQQILGQGPKLLIQFQNNGVVDDSQLPKDRFSAERLKGVDSTLKIQPAKLEDSAVYLCASSFGRQETQYFGPGTRLLVL.

The CDR3 protein is CASSGRTGGYNEQFF. The CDR3 region has the DNA TGTGCCAGCAGTGGTCGGACAGGGGGCTACAATGAGCAGTTCTTC. The V call is TRBV28, the J call TRBJ2-1; 10 bases align to TRBD1. The CDR3 is 15 amino acids. Looked up from germline, CDR1 is MDHEN and CDR2 is SYDVKM. V dropped 5 bases and J dropped 3; count of bases not matched to a gene: 4.